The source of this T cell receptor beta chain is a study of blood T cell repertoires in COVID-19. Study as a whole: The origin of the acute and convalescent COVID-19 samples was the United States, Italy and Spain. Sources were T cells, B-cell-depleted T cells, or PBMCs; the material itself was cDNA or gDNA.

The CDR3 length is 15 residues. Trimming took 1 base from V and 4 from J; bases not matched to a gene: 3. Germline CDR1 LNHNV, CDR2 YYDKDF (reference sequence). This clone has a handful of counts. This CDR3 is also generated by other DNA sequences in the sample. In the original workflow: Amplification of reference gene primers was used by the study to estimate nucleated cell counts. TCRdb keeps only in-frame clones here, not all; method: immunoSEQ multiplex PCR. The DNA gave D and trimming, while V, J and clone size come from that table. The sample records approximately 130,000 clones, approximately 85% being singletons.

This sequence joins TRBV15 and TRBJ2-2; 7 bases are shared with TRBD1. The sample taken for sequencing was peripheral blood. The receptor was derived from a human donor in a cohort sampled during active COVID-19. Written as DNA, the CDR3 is TGTGCCACCAGCAGAGTAGCAGGGGGCACCGGGGAGCTGTTTTTT. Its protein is CATSRVAGGTGELFF. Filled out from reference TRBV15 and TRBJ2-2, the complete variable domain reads DAMVIQNPRYQVTQFGKPVTLSCSQTLNHNVMYWYQQKSSQAPKLLFHYYDKDFNNEADTPDNFQSRRPNTSFCFLDIRSPGLGDTAMYLCATSRVAGGTGELFFGEGSRLTVL.